Listed below are T cell receptor beta chains from one sample, sequenced in a study of cytomegalovirus exposure and HLA in healthy donors. Using immunoSEQ multiplex PCR, the repertoire was profiled, and TCRdb retains in-frame clones only, with some absent. Found here are 100,000 to 150,000 clones, 60% to 75% of them singletons; the top ten hold nearly 6%. Material for sequencing was PBMCs. Source of these receptors: a woman aged 45-65 years in good health and CMV-seropositive. Both conserved end residues are part of each CDR3. A D gene is named only where the DNA matches it firmly. Expanded clones get a size class; other rows say once, few or many, or leave the size out.

v_gene	abundance	j_gene	d_gene	CDR3aa	CDR3nt
TRBV19	-	TRBJ1-5	-	CASSPMDTKYQPQHF	TGTGCCAGTAGCCCCATGGACACAAAATATCAGCCCCAGCATTTT
TRBV7-6	-	TRBJ2-3	-	CASSFRSPGDTQYF	TGTGCCAGCAGCTTTAGAAGTCCAGGTGATACGCAGTATTTT
TRBV27	-	TRBJ2-7	TRBD1	CASSYQGAYEQYF	TGTGCCAGCAGTTACCAGGGGGCCTACGAGCAGTACTTC
TRBV5-1	-	TRBJ2-6	TRBD1	CASSSGQAAGANVLTF	TGCGCCAGCAGCTCAGGACAGGCCGCGGGGGCCAACGTCCTGACTTTC
TRBV5-4	-	TRBJ2-7	-	CASSPGTNPHYEQYF	TGTGCCAGCAGCCCGGGAACAAACCCCCACTACGAGCAGTACTTC
TRBV30	-	TRBJ1-1	TRBD1	CAWSPDRETEAFF	TGTGCCTGGAGTCCGGACAGGGAGACTGAAGCTTTCTTT
TRBV19	-	TRBJ1-2	-	CASSIAGGSLNYGYTF	TGTGCCAGTAGTATAGCCGGGGGTTCCTTGAACTATGGCTACACCTTC
TRBV6-5	-	TRBJ2-2	TRBD1	CASSGTGGGTGELFF	TGTGCCAGCAGCGGGACAGGGGGAGGGACCGGGGAGCTGTTTTTT
TRBV6-4	-	TRBJ1-3	-	CASREDSNSGNTIYF	TGTGCCAGCAGGGAGGACAGTAACTCTGGAAACACCATATATTTT
TRBV9	-	TRBJ2-7	TRBD1	CASGTGPYEQYF	TGTGCCAGCGGGACAGGGCCCTACGAGCAGTACTTC
TRBV5-1	-	TRBJ2-6	-	CASSYRTAGANVLTF	TGCGCCAGCAGCTACCGGACAGCTGGGGCCAACGTCCTGACTTTC
TRBV10-1	-	TRBJ2-1	TRBD2	CASSETSGGNNEQFF	TGCGCCAGCAGTGAAACTAGCGGGGGGAACAATGAGCAGTTCTTC
TRBV5-1	-	TRBJ2-7	-	CASSSSHEQYF	TGCGCCAGCAGCTCCTCTCACGAGCAGTACTTC
TRBV2	-	TRBJ1-2	-	CASSYSGEYGYTF	TGTGCCAGCAGCTACTCAGGGGAGTATGGCTACACCTTC
TRBV13	-	TRBJ2-5	-	CASSLRQGGETQYF	TGTGCCAGCAGCTTACGGCAGGGGGGAGAGACCCAGTACTTC
TRBV5-5	-	TRBJ1-3	TRBD1	CASSRDSLNTIYF	TGTGCCAGCAGCCGGGACAGCCTAAACACCATATATTTT
TRBV14	-	TRBJ2-7	TRBD2	CASSQGTSGRFPYEQYF	TGTGCCAGCAGCCAAGGGACTAGCGGGCGATTTCCCTACGAGCAGTACTTC
TRBV6-1	-	TRBJ1-4	-	CASSEQGLVNEKLFF	TGTGCCAGCAGTGAACAGGGGTTAGTTAATGAAAAACTGTTTTTT
TRBV9	once	TRBJ2-3	-	CASSVGDLEQYF	TGTGCCAGCAGCGTAGGGGACTTAGAGCAGTATTTT
TRBV5-1	-	TRBJ2-2	TRBD2	CASSLAAGGRTGELFF	TGCGCCAGCAGCTTGGCCGCGGGGGGGCGTACCGGGGAGCTGTTTTTT
TRBV5-5	-	TRBJ2-5	-	CASSTGVNPETQYF	TGTGCCAGCAGCACCGGGGTAAATCCAGAGACCCAGTACTTC
TRBV30	-	TRBJ2-1	TRBD2	CAWALLSSGAYNEQFF	TGTGCCTGGGCCCTCTTGAGTAGCGGGGCGTACAATGAGCAGTTCTTC
TRBV11-1	-	TRBJ2-5	TRBD2	CASSSRLAGYQETQYF	TGTGCCAGCAGCTCGAGACTAGCGGGCTACCAAGAGACCCAGTACTTC
TRBV7-9	few	TRBJ2-7	TRBD2	CSSSLPPGLAGYSSYEQYF	TGTTCCAGCAGCTTACCACCGGGACTAGCGGGCTATAGCTCCTACGAGCAGTACTTC
TRBV4-1	few	TRBJ1-1	-	CASSQDLVREAFF	TGCGCCAGCAGCCAAGATCTCGTCAGGGAAGCTTTCTTT
TRBV25-1	-	TRBJ1-1	TRBD1	CASATSGGWTEAFF	TGTGCCAGCGCTACCTCAGGGGGCTGGACTGAAGCTTTCTTT
TRBV5-1	-	TRBJ2-2	TRBD2	CASSVTSGGYGELFF	TGCGCCAGCAGCGTGACTAGCGGGGGTTATGGGGAGCTGTTTTTT
TRBV27	-	TRBJ1-6	-	CASTRTGSSYNSPLHF	TGTGCCAGCACCCGAACAGGGTCCTCCTATAATTCACCCCTCCACTTT
TRBV6-5	few	TRBJ1-4	-	CASRSGEGKLFF	TGTGCCAGCCGGTCAGGGGAAGGAAAACTGTTTTTT
TRBV30	-	TRBJ2-7	-	CAWGGQSYEQYF	TGTGCCTGGGGTGGACAGAGCTACGAGCAGTACTTC
TRBV7-9	few	TRBJ2-7	-	CASSYRGLGYEQYF	TGTGCCAGCAGCTATCGGGGATTAGGCTACGAGCAGTACTTC
TRBV5-6	few	TRBJ1-4	-	CASSLQANEKLFF	TGTGCCAGCAGCTTGCAGGCTAATGAAAAACTGTTTTTT
TRBV6-1	-	TRBJ2-7	TRBD2	CAGSRTSSYEQYF	TGTGCCGGGTCCCGGACTAGCTCTTACGAGCAGTACTTC
TRBV11-2	-	TRBJ1-6	-	CASSLSPDSFVPLHF	TGTGCCAGCAGCTTATCTCCCGACAGTTTTGTTCCCCTCCACTTT
TRBV5-1	-	TRBJ2-5	TRBD2	CASSLAGSGGAQETQYF	TGCGCCAGCAGCTTGGCAGGGAGCGGGGGGGCCCAAGAGACCCAGTACTTC
TRBV11-2	-	TRBJ2-7	TRBD1	CASSLGTGSEQYF	TGTGCCAGCAGCTTAGGGACAGGGAGCGAGCAGTACTTC
TRBV7-9	-	TRBJ2-7	-	CASSLSGPPSSSYEQYF	TGTGCCAGCAGCTTAAGTGGCCCCCCTTCAAGCTCCTACGAGCAGTACTTC
TRBV19	-	TRBJ2-3	-	CASSPWRATDTQYF	TGTGCCAGTAGTCCTTGGCGGGCCACAGATACGCAGTATTTT
TRBV30	-	TRBJ2-1	TRBD2	CAWSVGLAMYNEQFF	TGTGCCTGGAGTGTTGGACTAGCGATGTACAATGAGCAGTTCTTC
TRBV21-1	-	TRBJ2-7	-	CASSKGTPTSYEQYF	TGTGCCAGCAGCAAAGGAACACCAACCTCCTACGAGCAGTACTTC
TRBV7-2	once	TRBJ2-7	-	CASSQGGGTYEQYF	TGTGCCAGCAGCCAAGGGGGGGGAACCTACGAGCAGTACTTC
TRBV10-3	-	TRBJ2-5	TRBD2	CAISEASGGIKETQYF	TGTGCCATCAGTGAGGCTAGCGGGGGGATCAAAGAGACCCAGTACTTC
TRBV15	few	TRBJ1-4	TRBD1	CATSRTGGIRSEKLFF	TGTGCCACCAGCAGGACAGGGGGCATTCGTAGTGAAAAACTGTTTTTT
TRBV6-1	few	TRBJ1-1	TRBD1	CASSDGQGASEAFF	TGTGCCAGCAGTGATGGGCAGGGGGCTTCTGAAGCTTTCTTT
TRBV14	-	TRBJ1-2	TRBD1	CASSPDRGWYGYTF	TGTGCCAGCAGCCCGGACAGGGGTTGGTATGGCTACACCTTC
TRBV5-6	-	TRBJ2-3	TRBD1	CASSLLNRGPNTDTQYF	TGTGCCAGCAGCCTACTCAACAGGGGGCCGAACACAGATACGCAGTATTTT
TRBV27	-	TRBJ2-3	-	CASSPSTDTQYF	TGTGCCAGCAGCCCTAGCACAGATACGCAGTATTTT
TRBV7-8	-	TRBJ1-2	-	CASSLITAYGYTF	TGTGCCAGCAGCTTAATTACAGCTTATGGCTACACCTTC
TRBV5-1	-	TRBJ1-1	-	CASSKDTGLTEAFF	TGCGCCAGCAGCAAAGACACTGGTCTCACTGAAGCTTTCTTT
TRBV7-8	-	TRBJ1-1	TRBD1	CASSQDRGQSTEAFF	TGTGCCAGCAGCCAAGACAGGGGGCAGAGCACTGAAGCTTTCTTT
TRBV7-7	few	TRBJ2-1	-	CASSRNRDNEQFF	TGTGCCAGCAGCCGCAACAGGGATAATGAGCAGTTCTTC
TRBV6-1	-	TRBJ2-5	TRBD2	CASSKGLAIEETQYF	TGTGCCAGCAGTAAGGGACTAGCGATAGAAGAGACCCAGTACTTC
TRBV18	-	TRBJ1-5	-	CASSLQGTGQPQHF	TGTGCCAGCTCCCTACAGGGTACCGGACAGCCCCAGCATTTT
TRBV9	once	TRBJ2-7	TRBD1	CASSATGQTYEQYF	TGTGCCAGCAGCGCCACGGGACAGACATACGAGCAGTACTTC
TRBV29-1	-	TRBJ1-5	-	CSVRTGSLDQPQHF	TGCAGCGTTCGTACAGGGAGTTTGGATCAGCCCCAGCATTTT
TRBV19	-	TRBJ2-4	TRBD2	CASRNLGGAKNIQYF	TGTGCCAGTAGGAACCTCGGGGGGGCGAAAAACATTCAGTACTTC
TRBV4-2	-	TRBJ2-7	TRBD1	CASSLAGTGSSEQYF	TGTGCCAGCAGCTTGGCCGGGACAGGGTCCTCCGAGCAGTACTTC
TRBV25-1	-	TRBJ2-3	-	CASSEFRDTQYF	TGTGCCAGCAGTGAATTCCGGGATACGCAGTATTTT
TRBV7-9	-	TRBJ1-2	TRBD1	CASSSNRGIRPLFYGYTF	TGTGCCAGCAGCTCTAACAGGGGAATCCGTCCCCTGTTCTATGGCTACACCTTC